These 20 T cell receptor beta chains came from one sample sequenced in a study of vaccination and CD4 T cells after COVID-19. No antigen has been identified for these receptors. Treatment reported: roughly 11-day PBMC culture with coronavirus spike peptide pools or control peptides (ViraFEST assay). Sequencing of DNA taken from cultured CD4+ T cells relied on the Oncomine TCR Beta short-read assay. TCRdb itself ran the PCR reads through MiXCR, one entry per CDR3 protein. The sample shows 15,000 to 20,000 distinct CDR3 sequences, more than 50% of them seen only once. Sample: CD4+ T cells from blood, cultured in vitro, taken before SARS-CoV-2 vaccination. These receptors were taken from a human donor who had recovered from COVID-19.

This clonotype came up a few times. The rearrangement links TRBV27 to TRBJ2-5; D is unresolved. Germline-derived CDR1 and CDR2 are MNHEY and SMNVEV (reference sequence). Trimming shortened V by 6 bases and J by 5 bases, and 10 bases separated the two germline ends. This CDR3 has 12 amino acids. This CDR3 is CASSPPAETQYF. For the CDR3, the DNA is TGTGCCAGCAGCCCCCCCGCGGAGACCCAGTACTTC.

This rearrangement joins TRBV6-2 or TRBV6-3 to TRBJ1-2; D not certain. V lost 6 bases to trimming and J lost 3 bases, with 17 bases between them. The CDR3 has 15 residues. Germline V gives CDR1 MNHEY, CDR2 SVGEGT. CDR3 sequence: CASRSPGPGDYGYTF. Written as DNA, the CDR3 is TGTGCCAGCAGATCACCGGGCCCTGGAGACTATGGCTACACCTTC.

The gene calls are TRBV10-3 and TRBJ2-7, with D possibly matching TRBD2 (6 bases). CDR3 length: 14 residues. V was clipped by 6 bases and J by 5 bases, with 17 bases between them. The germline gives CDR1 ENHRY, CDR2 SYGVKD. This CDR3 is CAIRAGRPNNEQYF. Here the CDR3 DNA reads TGTGCCATCAGGGCGGGGAGACCGAATAACGAGCAGTACTTC.

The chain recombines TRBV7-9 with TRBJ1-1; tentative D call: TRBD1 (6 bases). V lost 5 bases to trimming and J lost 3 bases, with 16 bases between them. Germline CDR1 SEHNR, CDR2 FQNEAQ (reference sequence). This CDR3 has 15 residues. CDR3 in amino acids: CASSPTKPGDTEAFF. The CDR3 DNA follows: TGTGCCAGCAGCCCGACTAAACCAGGGGACACTGAAGCTTTCTTT.

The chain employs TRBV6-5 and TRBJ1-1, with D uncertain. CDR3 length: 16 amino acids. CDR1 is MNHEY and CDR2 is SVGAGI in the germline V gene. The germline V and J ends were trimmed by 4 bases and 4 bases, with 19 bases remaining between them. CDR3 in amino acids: CASSWRRNSWATEAFF. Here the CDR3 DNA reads TGTGCCAGCAGTTGGCGAAGGAACAGCTGGGCCACTGAAGCTTTCTTT.

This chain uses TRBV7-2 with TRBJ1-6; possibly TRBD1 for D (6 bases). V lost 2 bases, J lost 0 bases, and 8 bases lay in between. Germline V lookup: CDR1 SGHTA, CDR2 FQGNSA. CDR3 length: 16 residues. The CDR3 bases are TGTGCCAGCAGCTTAACAGGGAGCTCCTATAATTCACCCCTCCACTTT. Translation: CASSLTGSSYNSPLHF.

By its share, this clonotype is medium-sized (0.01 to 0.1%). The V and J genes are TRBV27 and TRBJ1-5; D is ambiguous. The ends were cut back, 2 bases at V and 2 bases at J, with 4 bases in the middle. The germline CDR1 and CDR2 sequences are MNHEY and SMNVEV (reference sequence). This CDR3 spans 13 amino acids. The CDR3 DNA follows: TGTGCCAGCAGTTTACGGGGCAATCAGCCCCAGCATTTT. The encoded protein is CASSLRGNQPQHF.

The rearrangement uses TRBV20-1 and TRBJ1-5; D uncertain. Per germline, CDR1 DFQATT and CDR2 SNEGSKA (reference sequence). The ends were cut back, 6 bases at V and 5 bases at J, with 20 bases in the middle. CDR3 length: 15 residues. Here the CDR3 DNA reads TGCAGTGCCCTAAGGGTGGGCCCGACGGATCAGCCCCAGCATTTT. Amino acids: CSALRVGPTDQPQHF.

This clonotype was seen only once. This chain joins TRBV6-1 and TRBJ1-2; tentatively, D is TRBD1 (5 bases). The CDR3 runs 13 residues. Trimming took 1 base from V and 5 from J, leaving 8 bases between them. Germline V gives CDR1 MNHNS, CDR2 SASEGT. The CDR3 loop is CASSEERGYGYTF. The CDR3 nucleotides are TGTGCCAGCAGTGAAGAAAGGGGTTATGGCTACACCTTC.

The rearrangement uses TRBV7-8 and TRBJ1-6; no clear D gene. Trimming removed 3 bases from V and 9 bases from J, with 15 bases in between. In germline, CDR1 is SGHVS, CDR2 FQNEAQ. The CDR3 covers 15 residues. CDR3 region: CASSLGKTRSSPLHF. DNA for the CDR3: TGTGCCAGCAGCTTGGGAAAAACGAGGAGTTCACCCCTCCACTTT.

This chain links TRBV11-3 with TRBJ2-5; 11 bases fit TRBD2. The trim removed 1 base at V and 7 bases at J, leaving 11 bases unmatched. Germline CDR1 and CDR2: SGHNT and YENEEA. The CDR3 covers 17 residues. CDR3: CASSLGLAGGLLVTQYF. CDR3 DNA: TGTGCCAGCAGCTTAGGTCTAGCGGGAGGATTGCTGGTGACCCAGTACTTC.

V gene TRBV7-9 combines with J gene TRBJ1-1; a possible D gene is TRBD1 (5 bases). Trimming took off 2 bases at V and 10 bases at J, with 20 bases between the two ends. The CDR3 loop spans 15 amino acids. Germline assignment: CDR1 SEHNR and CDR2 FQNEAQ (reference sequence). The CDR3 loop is CASSLMGRPSRGAFF. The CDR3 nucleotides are TGTGCCAGCAGCTTAATGGGGAGGCCCTCAAGGGGAGCTTTCTTT.

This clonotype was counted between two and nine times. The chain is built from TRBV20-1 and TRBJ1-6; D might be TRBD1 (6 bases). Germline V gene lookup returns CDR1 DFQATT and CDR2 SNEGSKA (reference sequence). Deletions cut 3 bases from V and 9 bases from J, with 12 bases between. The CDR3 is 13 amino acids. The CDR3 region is CSASRTEASPLHF. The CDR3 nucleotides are TGCAGTGCTAGCCGGACAGAGGCTTCACCCCTCCACTTT.

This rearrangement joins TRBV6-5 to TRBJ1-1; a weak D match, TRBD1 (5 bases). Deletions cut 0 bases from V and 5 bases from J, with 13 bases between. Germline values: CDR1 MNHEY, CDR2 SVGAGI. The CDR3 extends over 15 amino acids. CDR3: CASSYSFTGRTEAFF. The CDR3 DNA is TGTGCCAGCAGTTACTCCTTCACAGGAAGGACTGAAGCTTTCTTT.

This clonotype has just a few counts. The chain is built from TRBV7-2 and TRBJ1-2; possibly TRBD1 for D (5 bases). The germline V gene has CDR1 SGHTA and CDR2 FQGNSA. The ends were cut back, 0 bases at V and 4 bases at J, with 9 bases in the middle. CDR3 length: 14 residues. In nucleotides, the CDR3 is TGTGCCAGCAGCTTAGCCCCCAGGGTCTATGGCTACACCTTC. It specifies CASSLAPRVYGYTF.

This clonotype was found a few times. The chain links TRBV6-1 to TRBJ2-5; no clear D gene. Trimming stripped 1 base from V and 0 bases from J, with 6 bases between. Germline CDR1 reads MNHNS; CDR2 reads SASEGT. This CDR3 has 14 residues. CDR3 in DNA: TGTGCCAGCAGTGAAGTTAACAACCAAGAGACCCAGTACTTC. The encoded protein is CASSEVNNQETQYF.

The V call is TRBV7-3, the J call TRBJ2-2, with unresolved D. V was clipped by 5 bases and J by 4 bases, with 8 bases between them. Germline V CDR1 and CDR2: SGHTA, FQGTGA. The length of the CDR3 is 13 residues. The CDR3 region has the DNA TGTGCCAGCAGCCCGTCGGTCACCGGGGAGCTGTTTTTT. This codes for CASSPSVTGELFF.

The CDR3 bases are TGTGCCAGCAGTGAATTTAAGAGGAACTATGGCTACACCTTC. The encoded protein is CASSEFKRNYGYTF. The gene calls are TRBV25-1 and TRBJ1-2, with D unclear. The germline V and J ends were trimmed by 1 base and 2 bases, with 8 bases remaining between them. Germline-derived CDR1 and CDR2 are MGHDK and SYGVNS. The CDR3 is 14 amino acids.

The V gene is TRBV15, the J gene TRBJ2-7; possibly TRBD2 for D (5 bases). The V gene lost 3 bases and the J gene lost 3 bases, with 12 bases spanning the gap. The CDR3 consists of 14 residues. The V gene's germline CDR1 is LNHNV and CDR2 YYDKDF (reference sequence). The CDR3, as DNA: TGTGCCACCAGCAGCTCCGGGAACGTCTACGAGCAGTACTTC. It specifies CATSSSGNVYEQYF.

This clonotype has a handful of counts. CDR3 sequence (DNA): TGTGCCAGCAGTGAAGGGACGGCGGGAAATCAGCCCCAGCATTTT. It is translated as CASSEGTAGNQPQHF. The chain recombines TRBV6-1 with TRBJ1-5; D call uncertain. With 1 base removed from V and 4 bases from J, the gap between germline ends came to 11 bases. The CDR3 is 15 amino acids. Germline V gives CDR1 MNHNS, CDR2 SASEGT.